This T cell receptor beta chain was recovered during a study of ipilimumab plus nivolumab after autologous stem cell transplantation (dated by TCRdb to the early 2020s). For the wider study: The median number of doses that trial patients received was about five for ipilimumab and under 10 for nivolumab. Thirty-five patients made up the trial's intent-to-treat population. The DLBCL cohort included primary refractory and relapsed disease, with 18-month progression-free survival of around 86% and 29% respectively. Patients with high-risk diffuse large B cell lymphoma, mature T cell lymphoma, or multiple myeloma undergoing autologous transplant were enrolled in the trial.

About this clone itself: There is no known antigen for this receptor. No base qualities exist here, and no much larger clone lies one base off it.

Beyond this particular receptor, the publication reports: The authors concluded that, as post-transplant consolidation, combined checkpoint inhibition appeared tolerable. According to the authors, a biologic rationale for studying the approach further came from T cell receptor repertoire, regulatory T cell phenotype and gut microbiota profiles.

Checkpoint therapy began 14 to 28 days after autologous transplant, with ipilimumab given at 1 mg/kg intravenously on day 1 of selected weeks. Patients received nivolumab at 3 mg/kg intravenously on day 1 of weeks 1, 4, 7, 10, and every two weeks through week 26. This Phase Ib clinical trial tested ipilimumab plus nivolumab, a combined checkpoint inhibition, as consolidation after autologous stem cell transplantation. The CDR3 spans 15 residues, from the cysteine through the phenylalanine. Left in the record is the CDR3 DNA by itself, 45 bases read in frame from the first base. Trimming leaves V shorter by 5 bases and J shorter by 5 bases, with the junction holding 10 bases beyond the gene matches. CDR1 and CDR2 are drawn from the germline V gene: SGHTS, YDEGEE. The library came from the immunoSEQ multiplex PCR assay. The clones in this table, taken by TCRdb from immuneACCESS, are in-frame only. Not every clone is retained; where verified, under half of the shortfall comes from an unresolved V gene, and the cause of the rest is unknown. The sample records about 84,000 clones, nearly 85% of which are singletons. Roughly 2% of the sample rests with the top ten.

The chain couples TRBV5-8 to TRBJ2-1; 7 junctional bases match TRBD1. Source: PBMCs, taken in a trial of ipilimumab plus nivolumab as post-transplant consolidation. The sequence derives from a male donor with diffuse large B-cell lymphoma. The DNA sequence follows: TGTGCCAGCAGTTTCGGGACAGCGTTGCACAATGAGCAGTTCTTC. The resulting protein is CASSFGTALHNEQFF.